One sample yielded the 29 T cell receptor beta chains listed below, sequenced in a study of cytotoxic CD8 clonotypes in ibrutinib-treated CLL (dated by TCRdb to the early 2020s). The library was built by means of the immunoSEQ multiplex PCR assay. Drawn from immuneACCESS, this table holds only the in-frame rearrangements with V and J called that TCRdb kept. Clones are partly lost; checked studies trace under half to an unresolved V gene and leave the rest unexplained. Counted in this sample were hundreds of thousands of clones; approximately 79% of them appeared once. The ten most abundant clones make up over 9.5% of the sample. The label giving this sample's time point can be read as: roughly 12 months on ibrutinib. Sequencing used PBMCs, obtained after 12 months of ibrutinib treatment. Every receptor here comes from a human donor with chronic lymphocytic leukemia.

Of note for this clone: At the DNA level, this CDR3 is encoded by other sequences in the same sample as well. The V gene is TRBV5-1, the J gene TRBJ1-5; D not certain. Germline V CDR1 and CDR2: SGHRS, YFSETQ. V gave up 1 base and J gave up 0 bases, with 8 bases separating them. This CDR3 is 15 amino acids long. The CDR3 DNA reads as TGCGCCAGCAGCTTGACCCCAAATAGCAATCAGCCCCAGCATTTT. Encoded protein: CASSLTPNSNQPQHF.

This clone was observed a few times. The rearrangement uses TRBV6-1 and TRBJ1-5; 9 bases are shared with TRBD1. This CDR3 is 15 amino acids long. The germline gives CDR1 MNHNS, CDR2 SASEGT. The trim removed 4 bases at V and 3 bases at J, leaving 4 bases unmatched. The CDR3 coding sequence is TGTGCCAGCAGTGCCCGGACAGGGGCCAATCAGCCCCAGCATTTT. It codes for CASSARTGANQPQHF.

A few counts support this clone. The CDR3 protein is CASSLGLAALYEQYF. CDR3 coding DNA: TGTGCCAGCAGCCTGGGACTAGCGGCTCTCTACGAGCAGTACTTC. This rearrangement joins TRBV27 to TRBJ2-7; 11 bases fit TRBD2. V lost 6 bases to trimming and J lost 3 bases; unmatched junction nucleotides: 7. CDR1 is MNHEY, CDR2 SMNVEV, per germline (reference sequence). The CDR3 is made up of 15 amino acids.

The rearrangement joins TRBV7-9 to TRBJ1-6; 9 bases fit TRBD1. Germline loops: CDR1 SEHNR, CDR2 FQNEAQ (reference sequence). The J segment lost 8 bases and the V segment lost 5 bases, leaving 4 bases of the junction unmatched. The CDR3 spans 14 residues. The CDR3 DNA is TGTGCCAGCAGCAACCGGGACAGGGATTCACCCCTCCACTTT. Translated, it gives CASSNRDRDSPLHF. The full variable domain, with the rest looked up from reference TRBV7-9 and TRBJ1-6, is DTGVSQNPRHKITKRGQNVTFRCDPISEHNRLYWYRQTLGQGPEFLTYFQNEAQLEKSRLLSDRFSAERPKGSFSTLEIQRTEQGDSAMYLCASSNRDRDSPLHFGNGTRLTVT.

The chain recombines TRBV10-1 with TRBJ2-2; no firm D call. The V end was cut by 4 bases, the J end by 4 bases, with 10 bases between. Germline CDR1 reads WNHNN; CDR2 reads SYGVQD (reference sequence). The length of the CDR3 is 14 residues. The CDR3 region has the DNA TGCGCCAGCAGTGTTCTTCCCGGCACCGGGGAGCTGTTTTTT. This translates into CASSVLPGTGELFF.

The chain joins TRBV2 to TRBJ2-1; no firm D call. Trimming cost V 8 bases and J 9 bases, with 11 bases left between them. The CDR3 extends over 11 amino acids. Germline CDR1 SNHLY, CDR2 FYNNEI. The CDR3 DNA reads TGTGCCAGCCGAGAGTTGGTTGAGCAGTTCTTC. Its protein product is CASRELVEQFF.

The V gene is TRBV30, the J gene TRBJ1-1; D gene ambiguous. The ends were cut back, 0 bases at V and 5 bases at J, with 16 bases in the middle. Germline values: CDR1 GTSNPN, CDR2 SVGIG (reference sequence). The CDR3 is 15 amino acids. In DNA, the CDR3 is TGTGCCTGGAGTGTAGGGTCTTTGGGATGGACTGAAGCTTTCTTT. This codes for CAWSVGSLGWTEAFF.

The V call is TRBV5-4, the J call TRBJ2-2; no reliable D call. V lost 5 bases and J lost 7, with 9 bases in between. CDR1 and CDR2 from the germline V gene are SGHNT and YYREEE (reference sequence). The CDR3 contains 12 residues. The CDR3 loop is CASSEPGGELFF. CDR3 nucleotides: TGTGCCAGCAGTGAGCCAGGCGGGGAGCTGTTTTTT.

The rearrangement uses TRBV11-2 and TRBJ1-4, with unresolved D. The CDR3 loop spans 19 amino acids. V shed 5 bases and J shed 0 bases, with 22 bases lying between them. Per germline, CDR1 SGHAT and CDR2 FQNNGV. CDR3 nucleotides: TGTGCCAGCAGCGCCCGGAGGGTCAGCAATGCTGCAACTAATGAAAAACTGTTTTTT. The encoded protein is CASSARRVSNAATNEKLFF.

The chain is built from TRBV5-1 and TRBJ1-1, with no clear D. V lost 5 bases and J lost 4, with 15 bases in between. This CDR3 is 14 amino acids long. Per germline, CDR1 SGHRS and CDR2 YFSETQ. In DNA form, the CDR3 reads TGCGCCAGCAGACCGGGAGCCGGGGTCACTGAAGCTTTCTTT. Residues: CASRPGAGVTEAFF.

The chain combines TRBV6-5 with TRBJ2-7, with TRBD2 matching 7 bases. Germline values: CDR1 MNHEY, CDR2 SVGAGI. This CDR3 spans 15 amino acids. Trimming took 2 bases from V and 6 from J; bases not matched to a gene: 10. CDR3 amino acids: CASSYRRLAGREQYF. In nucleotides, the CDR3 is TGTGCCAGCAGTTACAGACGACTAGCAGGGCGCGAGCAGTACTTC.

This chain uses TRBV10-2 with TRBJ1-1; the match to TRBD1 covers 12 bases. CDR3 size: 14 residues. The germline V gene has CDR1 WSHSY and CDR2 SAAADI. J gave up 3 bases and V 7 bases, and 3 bases lay outside the gene matches. CDR3 protein: CASTGDRGHTEAFF. CDR3 sequence (DNA): TGCGCCAGCACCGGGGACAGGGGGCACACTGAAGCTTTCTTT.

The chain employs TRBV2 and TRBJ1-1, with D possibly being TRBD1 (5 bases). Trimming cost V 7 bases and J 4 bases, with 16 bases left between them. Germline assignment: CDR1 SNHLY and CDR2 FYNNEI. This CDR3 comprises 14 residues. The chain's CDR3 is CASILVGEGTEAFF. The CDR3 DNA sequence: TGTGCCAGCATTCTAGTGGGGGAGGGCACTGAAGCTTTCTTT. The full variable domain, its missing parts supplied by reference TRBV2 and TRBJ1-1, is EPEVTQTPSHQVTQMGQEVILRCVPISNHLYFYWYRQILGQKVEFLVSFYNNEISEKSEIFDDQFSVERPDGSNFTLKIRSTKLEDSAMYFCASILVGEGTEAFFGQGTRLTVV.

CDR3 in amino acids: CASREGGREQYF. The CDR3 coding sequence is TGTGCCAGCAGAGAGGGCGGGCGCGAGCAGTACTTC. V usage is TRBV27 and J usage is TRBJ2-5; D is possibly TRBD2 (5 bases). The J call may not be correct, given that the DNA end is closer to TRBJ2-7. This CDR3 has 12 residues. From germline, CDR1 is MNHEY and CDR2 SMNVEV (reference sequence).

Here the CDR3 reads CASSSQGGGTEAFF. The CDR3 bases are TGTGCCAGCAGTTCACAGGGAGGGGGCACTGAAGCTTTCTTT. V gene TRBV6-6 combines with J gene TRBJ1-1, with a tentative D call TRBD1 (6 bases). The V end was cut by 4 bases, the J end by 4 bases, with 13 bases between. Germline assignment: CDR1 MNHNY and CDR2 SVGAGI (reference sequence). The CDR3 runs to 14 residues.

The chain uses TRBV9 and TRBJ2-1, with D possibly matching TRBD2 (5 bases). This CDR3 has 15 amino acids. In germline, CDR1 is SGDLS, CDR2 YYNGEE. With 3 bases removed from V and 1 base from J, the gap between germline ends came to 11 bases. The CDR3 bases are TGTGCCAGCAGCGGAGGGATTGTGTCCTACAATGAGCAGTTCTTC. The encoded protein is CASSGGIVSYNEQFF.

The chain employs TRBV28 and TRBJ2-7; D might be TRBD1 (6 bases). There are 13 residues in the CDR3. Germline V CDR1 and CDR2: MDHEN, SYDVKM. V lost 6 bases, J lost 4 bases, and 13 bases lay in between. CDR3 DNA sequence: TGTGCCAGCAGCCTGGGACAAAAGTACGAGCAGTACTTC. It is translated as CASSLGQKYEQYF.

This clone was observed once. V is TRBV5-8 and J is TRBJ2-7; 9 bases fit TRBD2. V lost 4 bases to trimming and J lost 2 bases; unmatched junction nucleotides: 4. The CDR3 runs to 14 residues. The germline V gene encodes CDR1 SGHTS and CDR2 YDEGEE. The CDR3 reads CASSLAGRPYEQYF. Here the CDR3 DNA reads TGTGCCAGCAGCCTAGCGGGGCGTCCCTACGAGCAGTACTTC.

In its sample, this clone was seen a few times. The rearrangement links TRBV18 to TRBJ1-5, with D possibly being TRBD1 (5 bases). CDR3 length: 13 amino acids. Trimming took off 5 bases at V and 6 bases at J, with 11 bases between the two ends. Germline V gene sequence: CDR1 KGHSH, CDR2 LQKENI. In nucleotides, the CDR3 is TGTGCCAGCTCAACCGGGGGGAGTCAGCCCCAGCATTTT. Its protein product is CASSTGGSQPQHF.

The chain employs TRBV6-1 and TRBJ2-1; no clear D gene. This CDR3 is built from 14 residues. Germline CDR1 is MNHNS and CDR2 is SASEGT. V lost 8 bases, J lost 5 bases, and 16 bases lay in between. CDR3 region: CASLSPWNDNEQFF. In nucleotides, the CDR3 is TGTGCCAGCCTATCCCCCTGGAATGACAATGAGCAGTTCTTC.

J is TRBJ1-2 and V is TRBV28; possible D gene TRBD1, 5 bases. V was clipped by 5 bases and J by 3 bases, with 10 bases between them. This CDR3 contains 13 residues. Germline CDR1 and CDR2: MDHEN and SYDVKM. The CDR3 DNA follows: TGTGCCAGCAGTGGGGGGAGGGACTATGGCTACACCTTC. Translation: CASSGGRDYGYTF.

The table lists this clone with a few counts. The rearrangement uses TRBV6-1 and TRBJ1-2; D gene unclear. The ends were cut back, 7 bases at V and 7 bases at J, with 13 bases in the middle. Germline V gives CDR1 MNHNS, CDR2 SASEGT. The CDR3 contains 12 residues. The CDR3 bases are TGTGCCAGCACCACCTTTATAGGTGGCTACACCTTC. It codes for CASTTFIGGYTF.

This rearrangement joins TRBV5-1 to TRBJ2-3, with a weak D call TRBD2 (6 bases). This CDR3 spans 15 amino acids. V dropped 0 bases and J dropped 8 bases, with 16 bases sitting between them. Looked up from germline, CDR1 is SGHRS and CDR2 is YFSETQ. The CDR3 sequence is CASSLGGTLGTTQYF. The CDR3 nucleotides are TGCGCCAGCAGCTTGGGAGGGACTCTTGGTACTACGCAGTATTTT.

V and J are TRBV25-1 and TRBJ1-4, with a possible D match to TRBD1 (6 bases). The V end lost 3 bases, the J end lost 8 bases, and 7 bases lay between the germline ends. Germline-derived CDR1 and CDR2 are MGHDK and SYGVNS. This CDR3 contains 12 residues. CDR3 residues: CASSEGGEKLFF. CDR3 DNA: TGTGCCAGCAGTGAGGGGGGCGAAAAACTGTTTTTT.

This clone was detected once. The chain combines TRBV9 with TRBJ1-4; 7 bases are shared with TRBD1. Trimming removed 4 bases from V and 0 bases from J; junction bases left unmatched: 6. Germline V gives CDR1 SGDLS, CDR2 YYNGEE. The CDR3 loop spans 16 amino acids. The CDR3 spells CASSRAGQPTNEKLFF. DNA of the CDR3: TGTGCCAGCAGCAGGGCGGGACAGCCAACTAATGAAAAACTGTTTTTT.

The CDR3 sequence: CASIAGGPYEQFF. DNA for the CDR3: TGTGCCAGCATAGCGGGAGGGCCTTATGAGCAGTTCTTC. The chain is built from TRBV6-1 and TRBJ2-1; 11 bases map to TRBD2. The trim removed 7 bases at V and 8 bases at J, leaving 4 bases unmatched. Germline values: CDR1 MNHNS, CDR2 SASEGT. This CDR3 contains 13 residues.

The chain links TRBV11-2 to TRBJ1-2; D might be TRBD1 (6 bases). Germline V gene data show CDR1 as SGHAT and CDR2 as FQNNGV. Trimming pared 1 base from V and 2 bases from J, leaving 17 bases between. CDR3 length: 17 amino acids. The CDR3 loop is CASSLGAGEGRNYGYTF. In DNA form, the CDR3 reads TGTGCCAGCAGCTTAGGGGCAGGGGAAGGGCGAAACTATGGCTACACCTTC.

This clone was observed a few times. CDR3 in amino acids: CAISQGGANTGELFF. The CDR3 DNA is TGTGCCATCAGTCAAGGTGGAGCGAACACCGGGGAGCTGTTTTTT. The genes are TRBV10-3 and TRBJ2-2; no clear D gene. The V gene's germline CDR1 is ENHRY and CDR2 SYGVKD. Deletions cut 5 bases from V and 0 bases from J, with 10 bases between. This CDR3 comprises 15 residues.

The chain uses TRBV9 and TRBJ2-3, with 7 bases lining up with TRBD2. The germline V gene has CDR1 SGDLS and CDR2 YYNGEE. V shed 5 bases and J 4 bases; nucleotides not matched to a gene: 10. This CDR3 has 15 amino acids. CDR3 nucleotides: TGTGCCAGCAGGCCACCGGGACTATCGGCAGATACGCAGTATTTT. It specifies CASRPPGLSADTQYF.